These 7 T cell receptor beta chains share one sample of origin, sequenced in a study of response to subunit inactivated influenza vaccine. TCRdb reprocessed the RT-PCR reads with MiXCR, giving one entry per CDR3 protein. Among around 480,000 distinct CDR3 sequences listed, 11% were seen once. Sequenced material: PBMCs from blood, taken more than 35 days after vaccination. These TCRs come from a man aged 50 to 60 who received an inactivated influenza vaccine.

This clonotype has only a few counts. This chain links TRBV28 with TRBJ1-1, with 9 bases matching TRBD1. V lost 8 bases, J lost 4 bases, and 8 bases stayed unmatched. The length of the CDR3 is 14 residues. Per germline, CDR1 MDHEN and CDR2 SYDVKM. The CDR3 reads CASESGQGRTEAFF. As DNA, the CDR3 is TGTGCCAGCGAAAGTGGACAGGGGCGCACTGAAGCTTTCTTT. Full variable domain (rest looked up from reference TRBV28 and TRBJ1-1): DVKVTQSSRYLVKRTGEKVFLECVQDMDHENMFWYRQDPGLGLRLIYFSYDVKMKEKGDIPEGYSVSREKKERFSLILESASTNQTSMYLCASESGQGRTEAFFGQGTRLTVV.

This clonotype has only a few counts. This sequence joins TRBV6-5 and TRBJ2-1; 13 bases agree with TRBD2. CDR3 length: 15 residues. Losses at the gene ends were 6 bases for V and 6 bases for J; bases not matched to a gene: 5. CDR1 MNHEY and CDR2 SVGAGI come from the germline V gene. The CDR3 nucleotides are TGTGCCAGCAGCTTGACTAGCGGGGGGTTCAATGAGCAGTTCTTC. Translation: CASSLTSGGFNEQFF.

The chain is built from TRBV6-2 or TRBV6-3 and TRBJ2-2; D is unresolved. V was cut by 7 bases and J by 5 bases, with 8 bases left in between. The CDR3 has 12 amino acids. Germline V CDR1 and CDR2: MNHEY, SVGEGT. The CDR3 sequence is CASTPGTGELFF. CDR3 DNA: TGTGCCAGCACTCCCGGGACCGGGGAGCTGTTTTTT.

V is TRBV3-1 and J is TRBJ1-1, with unresolved D. V lost 1 base, J lost 2 bases, and 5 bases lay in between. Germline V CDR1 and CDR2: LGHDT, YNNKEL (reference sequence). The CDR3 is made up of 13 amino acids. The CDR3 DNA reads as TGTGCCAGCAGCCAAGCAGGAAACACTGAAGCTTTCTTT. Translation: CASSQAGNTEAFF.

This clonotype was seen more than once but under ten times. The chain joins TRBV7-2 to TRBJ2-1; D is uncertain. The germline CDR1 and CDR2 sequences are SGHTA and FQGNSA. The CDR3 runs to 14 residues. With 8 bases removed from V and 6 bases from J, the gap between germline ends came to 17 bases. The CDR3 protein is CASLGFDRVNEQFF. The CDR3 DNA reads as TGTGCCAGCTTGGGGTTCGATCGAGTCAATGAGCAGTTCTTC.

This clonotype was counted ten times or more. The chain combines TRBV7-9 with TRBJ2-1; D not resolved. The CDR3 runs 13 residues. The germline gives CDR1 SEHNR, CDR2 FQNEAQ (reference sequence). With 6 bases removed from V and 6 bases from J, the gap between germline ends came to 12 bases. The CDR3 reads CASRVSPGNEQFF. CDR3 in DNA: TGTGCCAGCAGGGTCTCTCCGGGCAATGAGCAGTTCTTC.

This clonotype was counted many times. The chain has TRBV29-1 and TRBJ2-5; 7 bases fit TRBD1. The V gene end was trimmed by 3 bases and the J gene end by 10 bases; junction bases not matched to a gene: 8. The CDR3 contains 12 residues. CDR1 and CDR2 (germline): SQVTM, ANQGSEA. The CDR3 is CSVDADRKVQYF. The CDR3, as DNA: TGCAGCGTTGACGCGGACAGGAAGGTCCAGTACTTC.